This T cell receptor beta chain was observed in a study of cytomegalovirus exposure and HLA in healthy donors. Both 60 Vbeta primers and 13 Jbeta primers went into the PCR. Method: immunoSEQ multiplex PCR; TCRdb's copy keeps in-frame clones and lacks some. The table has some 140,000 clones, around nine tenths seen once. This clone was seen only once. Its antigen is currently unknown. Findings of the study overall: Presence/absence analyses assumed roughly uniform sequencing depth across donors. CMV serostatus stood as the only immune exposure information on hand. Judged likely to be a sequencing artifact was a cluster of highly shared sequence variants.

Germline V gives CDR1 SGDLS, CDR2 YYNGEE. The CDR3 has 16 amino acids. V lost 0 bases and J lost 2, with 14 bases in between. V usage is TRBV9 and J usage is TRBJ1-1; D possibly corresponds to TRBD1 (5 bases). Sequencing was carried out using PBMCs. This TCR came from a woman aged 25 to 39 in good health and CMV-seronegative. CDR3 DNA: TGTGCCAGCAGCGTAGGGGTCGGGGGTTTTAACACTGAAGCTTTCTTT. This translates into CASSVGVGGFNTEAFF.